The T cell receptor beta chain under discussion was sequenced for a study of CD8 T cells in ankylosing spondylitis. Generation of TCR beta libraries employed quantitative 5'-RACE incorporating molecular barcodes. Via MiXCR, TCRdb re-called the 5' RACE reads, giving one row per CDR3 protein. The sample has 100,000 to 150,000 distinct CDR3 sequences, approximately 17% seen once. This clonotype was picked up a small number of times. What it binds is unknown. V lost 0 bases, J lost 3 bases, and 11 bases lay in between. The germline V gene encodes CDR1 SGDLS and CDR2 YYNGEE. The CDR3 contains 15 residues. Whole-study results and caveats: Reports of some motif variants in reactive arthritis synovial fluid and blood predate this one. Ankylosing spondylitis blood appeared to be characterized by a TCR beta motif of roughly eight highly homologous variants.

This chain joins TRBV9 and TRBJ2-3, with D perhaps matching TRBD2 (5 bases). Sequencing input: blood, either unsorted or a sorted T cell fraction (not recorded which). This TCR came from a male donor with ankylosing spondylitis. In nucleotides, the CDR3 is TGTGCCAGCAGCGTAGCTGAGGGCACGACAGATACGCAGTATTTT. Translated: CASSVAEGTTDTQYF.